This is a list of T cell receptor beta chains from one sample in a study of patients and donors after allogeneic stem cell transplantation. Using its own MiXCR run on the RT-PCR reads, TCRdb lists one record per CDR3 protein. The table lists about 960,000 distinct CDR3 sequences, approximately 19% of them singletons. The specimen sequenced was blood, either unsorted or a sorted T cell fraction (not recorded which). These TCRs come from a human donor who was either an allogeneic HSCT recipient or a stem cell or donor lymphocyte infusion donor (not recorded which). It is not recorded whose cells these are; they may come from a transplant donor. Each CDR3 is given with its conserved first and last residue. D genes are given only for firm matches. Only part of the rows carry a size: once, few, many, or a class if the clone is expanded.

CDR3nt	CDR3aa	abundance	j_gene	v_gene	d_gene
TGTGCCAGCAGCGTCGGATTCTCCGGGAGTTACAATGAGCAGTTCTTC	CASSVGFSGSYNEQFF	many	TRBJ2-1	TRBV9	-
TGTGCCAGCAATACACAGACCTACGAGCAGTACTTC	CASNTQTYEQYF	few	TRBJ2-7	TRBV28	-
TGTGCCACCCGGTCCCTAGCGGCCTACAATGAGCAGTTCTTC	CATRSLAAYNEQFF	-	TRBJ2-1	TRBV15	TRBD2
TGTGCCAGCAGCTTAGAGTTAGGGCACTCCCCTCGCAGCAATGAGCAGTTCTTC	CASSLELGHSPRSNEQFF	few	TRBJ2-1	TRBV11-1	-
TGTGCCAGCAGTTTCCTGGTAGCGGGAGCGGCAGATACGCAGTATTTT	CASSFLVAGAADTQYF	many	TRBJ2-3	TRBV12-3/TRBV12-4	TRBD2
TGCGCCAGCAGCCAAGCTGATAGCAATCAGCCCCAGCATTTT	CASSQADSNQPQHF	once	TRBJ1-5	TRBV4-1	-
TGTGCCAGCAGCCCCAGTCCAGGGAACACTGAAGCTTTCTTT	CASSPSPGNTEAFF	many	TRBJ1-1	TRBV11-2	-
TGCAGTGCTGCCGACAGGGGGAACACTGAAGCTTTCTTT	CSAADRGNTEAFF	many	TRBJ1-1	TRBV20-1	TRBD1
TGCAGTGCTATAAGACCTATAAACAATGAGCAGTTCTTC	CSAIRPINNEQFF	many	TRBJ2-1	TRBV20-1	-
TGTGCCAGCAGCCTGAACCGGGACAGGGGTCAGCCCCAGCATTTT	CASSLNRDRGQPQHF	-	TRBJ1-5	TRBV7-8	TRBD1